One sample yielded the 16 T cell receptor beta chains listed below, sequenced in a study of T cell clones after liver transplantation. The assay was immunoSEQ multiplex PCR, and TCRdb's table has in-frame clones only and misses some. The sample carries approximately 51,000 clones, roughly nine tenths recorded once. The starting material was CD8+ T cells from blood, obtained 12 months after liver transplant. The receptors derive from a human patient who received a liver transplant. Some T cells may trace back to the graft donor.

This clone was seen a single time. The V and J genes are TRBV19 and TRBJ1-1; D not certain. This CDR3 contains 14 residues. Germline V CDR1 and CDR2: LNHDA, SQIVND (reference sequence). V gave up 5 bases and J gave up 1 base, with 11 bases separating them. In nucleotides, the CDR3 is TGTGCCAGTAGTCTTGGACCCACGAACACTGAAGCTTTCTTT. Amino acids: CASSLGPTNTEAFF.

The V and J genes are TRBV7-9 and TRBJ1-4; D is possibly TRBD1 (5 bases). Trimming cost V 0 bases and J 8 bases, with 10 bases left between them. CDR1 and CDR2 (germline): SEHNR, FQNEAQ (reference sequence). The CDR3 loop spans 14 amino acids. The CDR3 protein is CASSLALSGEKLFF. Written as DNA, the CDR3 is TGTGCCAGCAGCTTAGCCCTCTCAGGGGAAAAACTGTTTTTT.

The V gene is TRBV27, the J gene TRBJ1-2; D is unresolved. V gave up 9 bases and J gave up 5 bases, with 13 bases separating them. This CDR3 region has 12 residues. Germline lookup yields CDR1 MNHEY and CDR2 SMNVEV (reference sequence). The CDR3 nucleotides are TGTGCCAGTGCCGGGTCCGGGTATGGCTACACCTTC. It encodes CASAGSGYGYTF.

CDR3 DNA: TGTGCCACCAGCAGGGATTCGACAGGATCTTTCAATCAGCCCCAGCATTTT. It yields the protein CATSRDSTGSFNQPQHF. The genes are TRBV15 and TRBJ1-5; perhaps TRBD1 as D (6 bases). This CDR3 is built from 17 residues. CDR1 is LNHNV, CDR2 YYDKDF, per germline (reference sequence). Trimming cost V 3 bases and J 3 bases, with 18 bases left between them. The full variable domain, in which reference TRBV15 and TRBJ1-5 provide the parts outside the CDR3, is DAMVIQNPRYQVTQFGKPVTLSCSQTLNHNVMYWYQQKSSQAPKLLFHYYDKDFNNEADTPDNFQSRRPNTSFCFLDIRSPGLGDTAMYLCATSRDSTGSFNQPQHFGDGTRLSIL.

V usage is TRBV11-2 and J usage is TRBJ2-7, with TRBD2 matching 7 bases. This CDR3 region has 18 residues. Germline values: CDR1 SGHAT, CDR2 FQNNGV. The J segment lost 2 bases and the V segment lost 7 bases, leaving 20 bases of the junction unmatched. CDR3 sequence reads: CASTLTWGRVVGPYEQYF. The CDR3, as DNA: TGTGCCAGCACCCTTACGTGGGGGAGGGTTGTAGGCCCCTACGAGCAGTACTTC.

The table lists this clone with many counts. V usage is TRBV28 and J usage is TRBJ1-2; no firm D call. This CDR3 region has 13 residues. The V gene lost 2 bases and the J gene lost 6 bases, with 10 bases spanning the gap. From germline, CDR1 is MDHEN and CDR2 SYDVKM. The chain's CDR3 is CASSLMGRNGYTF. The CDR3 DNA follows: TGTGCCAGCAGTTTAATGGGAAGGAATGGCTACACCTTC.

This clone was found a few times. V usage is TRBV5-6 and J usage is TRBJ2-1; no firm D call. This CDR3 is 14 amino acids long. The V end lost 6 bases, the J end lost 2 bases, and 12 bases lay between the germline ends. Germline CDR1 and CDR2: SGHDT and YYEEEE. CDR3 sequence reads: CASNPSLTYNEQFF. DNA for the CDR3: TGTGCCAGCAATCCCTCGTTAACCTACAATGAGCAGTTCTTC.

The chain is built from TRBV13 and TRBJ2-1; 11 bases agree with TRBD2. CDR1 and CDR2 from the germline V gene are PRHDT and FYEKMQ (reference sequence). The ends lost 0 bases at V and 6 bases at J; junction bases unmatched: 1. The CDR3 runs 15 residues. The CDR3 is CASSLGGLAVNEQFF. The CDR3 nucleotides are TGTGCCAGCAGCTTAGGGGGACTAGCGGTCAATGAGCAGTTCTTC.

This clone was seen a handful of times. The chain combines TRBV19 with TRBJ1-5; 9 nucleotides align to TRBD1. In germline, CDR1 is LNHDA, CDR2 SQIVND (reference sequence). The trim removed 6 bases at V and 6 bases at J, leaving 9 bases unmatched. The CDR3 is made up of 15 amino acids. The CDR3 nucleotides read TGTGCCAGTAGCCCGACAGGGGGGGAGAGTCAGCCCCAGCATTTT. Translating gives CASSPTGGESQPQHF.

The chain carries TRBV27 and TRBJ1-2, with a possible D match to TRBD1 (6 bases). The germline CDR1 and CDR2 sequences are MNHEY and SMNVEV (reference sequence). The CDR3 length is 16 residues. Trimming took 2 bases from V and 5 from J, leaving 18 bases between them. This CDR3 is CASSLIGGEVNYGYTF. For the CDR3, the DNA is TGTGCCAGCAGTTTAATAGGGGGTGAGGTCAATTATGGCTACACCTTC.

The V gene is TRBV2, the J gene TRBJ2-4, with D hard to call. The CDR3 is made up of 13 amino acids. From germline, CDR1 is SNHLY and CDR2 FYNNEI. The V and J ends lost 3 bases and 0 bases respectively, with 3 bases between them. CDR3 protein: CASSELAKNIQYF. DNA for the CDR3: TGTGCCAGCAGTGAGCTAGCCAAAAACATTCAGTACTTC.

The chain couples TRBV2 to TRBJ2-3; 10 positions agree with TRBD2. The CDR3 is 18 amino acids. Per the germline V gene, CDR1 is SNHLY and CDR2 is FYNNEI. J lost 1 base, V lost 2 bases, and 9 bases had no gene match. The CDR3, as DNA: TGTGCCAGCAGTGAATTGGCTAGCGGGAGTATCGGCACAGATACGCAGTATTTT. It yields the protein CASSELASGSIGTDTQYF.

The sample holds one count of this clone. The chain uses TRBV11-2 and TRBJ2-2, with 10 bases matching TRBD1. From germline, CDR1 is SGHAT and CDR2 FQNNGV. The CDR3 is 16 amino acids. V lost 4 bases and J lost 7; bases outside the gene matches: 9. The CDR3 reads CASSWTGGEVGGELFF. The CDR3 nucleotides read TGTGCCAGCAGCTGGACAGGGGGAGAGGTTGGCGGGGAGCTGTTTTTT.

V is TRBV28 and J is TRBJ2-7; D might be TRBD2 (5 bases). The CDR3 totals 15 residues. V lost 2 bases and J 0 bases, leaving 11 bases between the germline ends. CDR1 is MDHEN and CDR2 is SYDVKM in the germline V gene. The DNA of the CDR3 is TGTGCCAGCAGTTTAGGGAGAGAAATCTCCTACGAGCAGTACTTC. Its translation: CASSLGREISYEQYF.

V gene TRBV4-1 combines with J gene TRBJ1-1; D gene ambiguous. CDR1 is MGHRA and CDR2 is YSYEKL in the germline V gene. The V end was cut by 1 base, the J end by 5 bases, with 11 bases between. The CDR3 covers 14 residues. This chain's CDR3 is CASSQGKGITEAFF. In DNA form, the CDR3 reads TGCGCCAGCAGCCAAGGGAAGGGAATAACTGAAGCTTTCTTT.

The chain couples TRBV5-4 to TRBJ2-7; a weak D match, TRBD2 (6 bases). V gave up 3 bases and J gave up 3 bases, with 7 bases separating them. This CDR3 spans 12 amino acids. CDR1 and CDR2 from the germline V gene are SGHNT and YYREEE (reference sequence). CDR3 protein: CASSWGDYEQYF. The CDR3 DNA reads as TGTGCCAGCAGCTGGGGGGACTACGAGCAGTACTTC.